What follows are 22 T cell receptor beta chains derived from one specimen sequenced in a study of OX40 agonist ivuxolimab in advanced cancers. Assay used: immunoSEQ multiplex PCR; TCRdb lists only in-frame clones, some missing. The sample consists of fewer than 90,000 clones, around nine tenths of them appearing once. The sample consisted of CD4+ or CD8+ T cells sorted from blood, taken in a trial of the OX40 agonist ivuxolimab. Receptors originate from an adult with an advanced solid tumor such as melanoma, head and neck, liver or kidney cancer.

This clone was picked up one time. The chain links TRBV11-2 to TRBJ2-1; D is ambiguous. The V and J ends lost 4 bases and 0 bases respectively, with 10 bases between them. The CDR3 is made up of 15 amino acids. Germline V CDR1 and CDR2: SGHAT, FQNNGV. The CDR3 DNA sequence: TGTGCCAGCAGCTCCCGCTGGGCCTCCTACAATGAGCAGTTCTTC. It encodes CASSSRWASYNEQFF.

The chain uses TRBV7-2 and TRBJ1-2; 9 bases agree with TRBD1. The CDR3 covers 13 residues. Trimming at V came to 5 bases and at J to 5 bases, leaving 3 bases not matched to a gene. From germline, CDR1 is SGHTA and CDR2 FQGNSA. The CDR3 region has the DNA TGTGCCAGCAGCCCTGGACAGGGGTATGGCTACACCTTC. It encodes CASSPGQGYGYTF. The variable domain in full, completed from reference TRBV7-2 and TRBJ1-2, reads GAGVSQSPSNKVTEKGKDVELRCDPISGHTALYWYRQSLGQGLEFLIYFQGNSAPDKSGLPSDRFSAERTGGSVSTLTIQRTQQEDSAVYLCASSPGQGYGYTFGSGTRLTVV.

This chain uses TRBV29-1 with TRBJ1-3, with D unclear. Germline CDR1 and CDR2: SQVTM and ANQGSEA. The CDR3 spans 12 residues. V lost 4 bases, J lost 2 bases, and 6 bases lay in between. CDR3 nucleotide sequence: TGCAGCGTTGGGGCAACTGGAAACACCATATATTTT. It translates to CSVGATGNTIYF.

The V and J genes are TRBV19 and TRBJ2-3; 9 bases line up with TRBD1. Germline CDR1 is LNHDA and CDR2 is SQIVND (reference sequence). The CDR3 has 19 amino acids. Trimming removed 6 bases from V and 3 bases from J; junction bases left unmatched: 19. The CDR3 DNA is TGTGCCAGTAGACAAGTAGGTGTGGGGACAGGGAGTTATACAGATACGCAGTATTTT. Translating it yields CASRQVGVGTGSYTDTQYF.

The rearrangement links TRBV18 to TRBJ2-6; possibly TRBD2 for D (6 bases). The CDR3 runs to 16 residues. CDR1 and CDR2 (germline): KGHSH, LQKENI. Deletions cut 1 base from V and 2 bases from J, with 9 bases between. The CDR3 sequence is CASSPLRGTGANVLTF. CDR3 in DNA: TGTGCCAGCTCACCACTACGGGGGACTGGGGCCAACGTCCTGACTTTC.

As for this clone: This same CDR3 is encoded by further DNA sequences in the sample. The chain carries TRBV5-1 and TRBJ2-6, with no clear D. This CDR3 contains 14 residues. Trimming left V 2 bases short and J 2 bases short, with 5 bases between. From germline, CDR1 is SGHRS and CDR2 YFSETQ. The CDR3 is CASSLTAGANVLTF. CDR3 sequence (DNA): TGCGCCAGCAGCTTAACTGCTGGGGCCAACGTCCTGACTTTC. Filled out from reference TRBV5-1 and TRBJ2-6, the complete variable domain reads KAGVTQTPRYLIKTRGQQVTLSCSPISGHRSVSWYQQTPGQGLQFLFEYFSETQRNKGNFPGRFSGRQFSNSRSEMNVSTLELGDSALYLCASSLTAGANVLTFGAGSRLTVL.

Remarks on this clone: One junction end disagrees with the germline gene, perhaps due to a read error. The J gene is TRBJ2-1, the V gene TRBV9; 9 nucleotides match TRBD2. This CDR3 region has 16 residues. Germline lookup yields CDR1 SGDLS and CDR2 YYNGEE. CDR3 DNA sequence: TGTGCCAGCACCGTAGAAGTTTCTAGCGGGGTGAATGAGCAGTTCTTC. It translates to CASTVEVSSGVNEQFF.

A few counts support this clone. In nucleotides, the CDR3 is TGTGCCAGCAGCCGAAGCGGGGGCAACACTGAAGCTTTCTTT. Amino acids: CASSRSGGNTEAFF. The chain carries TRBV7-9 and TRBJ1-1; perhaps TRBD1 as D (6 bases). Germline CDR1 reads SEHNR; CDR2 reads FQNEAQ (reference sequence). Trimming took off 5 bases at V and 2 bases at J, with 12 bases between the two ends. This CDR3 has 14 residues.

The V call is TRBV11-2, the J call TRBJ2-5, with TRBD1 identical over 7 bases. The CDR3 covers 14 residues. Germline V gene data show CDR1 as SGHAT and CDR2 as FQNNGV. The junction had 6 bases not matched to a gene; V was cut back by 5 bases and J by 3 bases. In DNA, the CDR3 is TGTGCCAGCAGCAGGGACAGTTTTAAAGAGACCCAGTACTTC. Protein sequence: CASSRDSFKETQYF.

The chain uses TRBV7-2 and TRBJ2-2; D is undetermined. Looked up from germline, CDR1 is SGHTA and CDR2 is FQGNSA. V was cut by 5 bases and J by 6 bases, with 10 bases left in between. This CDR3 contains 13 residues. This CDR3 reads CASSPYYPGELFF. CDR3 DNA sequence: TGTGCCAGCAGCCCCTACTACCCCGGGGAGCTGTTTTTT.

The chain combines TRBV6-1 with TRBJ1-2; TRBD1 might be the D (5 bases). Trimming stripped 3 bases from V and 5 bases from J, with 10 bases between. Germline lookup yields CDR1 MNHNS and CDR2 SASEGT. The CDR3 runs 13 residues. In DNA, the CDR3 is TGTGCCAGCAGTGAGTTCGCAGGGTATGGCTACACCTTC. It yields the protein CASSEFAGYGYTF.

This clone was found once. This chain joins TRBV5-5 and TRBJ2-2, with 8 bases identical to TRBD1. CDR1 SGHKS and CDR2 YYEKEE come from the germline V gene (reference sequence). V gave up 4 bases and J gave up 4 bases; unmatched junction bases: 6. The CDR3 has 15 amino acids. The CDR3 sequence: CASSPGTGFTGELFF. As DNA, the CDR3 is TGTGCCAGCAGCCCCGGGACAGGATTCACCGGGGAGCTGTTTTTT.

The chain joins TRBV9 to TRBJ2-7; TRBD1 matches at 9 bases. Looked up from germline, CDR1 is SGDLS and CDR2 is YYNGEE. V was clipped by 5 bases and J by 4 bases; unmatched bases: 10. The CDR3 sequence is 15 residues long. Written as DNA, the CDR3 is TGTGCCAGCAGTGCCGCGGGACAGGGTGGTTACGAGCAGTACGTC. Protein product: CASSAAGQGGYEQYV.

This chain links TRBV5-4 with TRBJ2-2; perhaps TRBD1 as D (8 bases). The V gene's germline CDR1 is SGHNT and CDR2 YYREEE (reference sequence). With 5 bases removed from V and 5 bases from J, the gap between germline ends came to 25 bases. The CDR3 has 18 residues. The chain's CDR3 is CASSWGGRQGFDTGELFF. As DNA, the CDR3 is TGTGCCAGCAGTTGGGGGGGACGACAGGGGTTCGATACCGGGGAGCTGTTTTTT.

V gene TRBV5-1 combines with J gene TRBJ2-3; the D gene could be TRBD1 or TRBD2 (6 bases each). The CDR3 is 19 residues long. V gave up 4 bases and J gave up 0 bases, with 24 bases separating them. In germline, CDR1 is SGHRS, CDR2 YFSETQ. CDR3 in amino acids: CASSPIPRGPPASTDTQYF. The CDR3 nucleotides read TGCGCCAGCAGCCCCATTCCCCGGGGGCCCCCCGCGAGCACAGATACGCAGTATTTT.

V usage is TRBV5-1 and J usage is TRBJ1-2; 7 bases agree with TRBD1. Trimming took 2 bases from V and 6 from J; bases not matched to a gene: 7. Germline V lookup: CDR1 SGHRS, CDR2 YFSETQ. This CDR3 is built from 14 residues. The CDR3 loop is CASSFAVQGNGYTF. The CDR3 DNA follows: TGCGCCAGCAGCTTCGCCGTACAGGGGAATGGCTACACCTTC.

V usage is TRBV5-1 and J usage is TRBJ2-7; 7 bases map to TRBD1. V was clipped by 0 bases and J by 6 bases; unmatched bases: 12. The germline gives CDR1 SGHRS, CDR2 YFSETQ. CDR3 length: 16 residues. CDR3 nucleotides: TGCGCCAGCAGCTTGGAGGGGGCCTCGTCATTCGGCGAGCAGTACGTC. Translated: CASSLEGASSFGEQYV.

The V and J genes are TRBV19 and TRBJ2-3; D gene uncertain. Germline-derived CDR1 and CDR2 are LNHDA and SQIVND (reference sequence). With 7 bases removed from V and 6 bases from J, the gap between germline ends came to 11 bases. The CDR3 has 12 residues. CDR3 DNA: TGTGCCAGTAATTCTGTCGCGGATACGCAGTATTTT. It specifies CASNSVADTQYF. Combining the CDR3 with reference TRBV19 and TRBJ2-3 gives the whole variable domain DGGITQSPKYLFRKEGQNVTLSCEQNLNHDAMYWYRQDPGQGLRLIYYSQIVNDFQKGDIAEGYSVSREKKESFPLTVTSAQKNPTAFYLCASNSVADTQYFGPGTRLTVL.

This rearrangement joins TRBV19 to TRBJ1-5, with D unresolved. The V end lost 4 bases, the J end lost 2 bases, and 18 bases lay between the germline ends. This CDR3 contains 17 residues. CDR1 LNHDA and CDR2 SQIVND come from the germline V gene (reference sequence). CDR3 protein: CASSSIMGFRGNQPQHF. The DNA of the CDR3 is TGTGCCAGTAGTAGTATAATGGGGTTCAGAGGCAATCAGCCCCAGCATTTT.

This clone was found once. The chain carries TRBV28 and TRBJ2-1; D remains unclear. V gave up 8 bases and J gave up 0 bases, with 11 bases separating them. The CDR3 runs to 14 residues. Germline values: CDR1 MDHEN, CDR2 SYDVKM. The CDR3 nucleotides are TGTGCCAGCGGTGGCGGAACCTCCTACAATGAGCAGTTCTTC. Translation: CASGGGTSYNEQFF.

The V call is TRBV9, the J call TRBJ1-3, with unresolved D. This CDR3 has 13 residues. CDR1 SGDLS and CDR2 YYNGEE come from the germline V gene. Trimming took off 4 bases at V and 0 bases at J, with 5 bases between the two ends. The CDR3 spells CASSRDSGNTIYF. In DNA, the CDR3 is TGTGCCAGCAGCCGTGACTCTGGAAACACCATATATTTT.

V usage is TRBV7-2 and J usage is TRBJ1-2; 7 bases are shared with TRBD1. CDR1 is SGHTA, CDR2 FQGNSA, per germline. J was trimmed by 0 bases and V by 0 bases; bases with no gene match: 4. The CDR3 consists of 16 residues. The CDR3 reads CASSLAPGTANYGYTF. CDR3 nucleotide sequence: TGTGCCAGCAGCTTAGCGCCGGGGACAGCTAACTATGGCTACACCTTC.